This note documents a single T cell receptor beta chain sequence. The sample originates from a study of T cell changes during pregnancy in multiple sclerosis. Per germline, CDR1 SGHRS and CDR2 YFSETQ. Trimming left V 5 bases short and J 4 bases short, with 19 bases between. The CDR3 runs to 16 residues. Method: immunoSEQ multiplex PCR; TCRdb's copy keeps in-frame clones and lacks some. The sample shows approximately 92,000 clones, about 94% of them seen only once. J is TRBJ1-3 and V is TRBV5-1; possible D gene TRBD1, 6 bases. This material consisted of peripheral blood, taken after pregnancy. The TCR sequence derives from a female donor with multiple sclerosis, enrolled in a pregnancy study. This CDR3 is CASSLMGATEGNTIYF. The DNA for the CDR3 is TGCGCCAGCAGTCTTATGGGGGCGACAGAAGGAAACACCATATATTTT.